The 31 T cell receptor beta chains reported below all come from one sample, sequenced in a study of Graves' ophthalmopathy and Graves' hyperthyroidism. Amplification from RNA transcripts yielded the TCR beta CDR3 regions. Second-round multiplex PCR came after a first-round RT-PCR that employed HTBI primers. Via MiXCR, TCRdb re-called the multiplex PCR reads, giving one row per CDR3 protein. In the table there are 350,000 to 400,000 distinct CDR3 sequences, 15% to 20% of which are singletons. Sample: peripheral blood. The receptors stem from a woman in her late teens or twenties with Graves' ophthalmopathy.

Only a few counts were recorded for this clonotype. CDR3 loop: CASSLGVLAYGYTF. DNA for the CDR3: TGTGCCAGCAGTTTAGGCGTCCTTGCCTATGGCTACACCTTC. The chain recombines TRBV12-3 or TRBV12-4 with TRBJ1-2; D gene ambiguous. The CDR3 spans 14 residues. The germline V and J ends were trimmed by 1 base and 4 bases, with 10 bases remaining between them.

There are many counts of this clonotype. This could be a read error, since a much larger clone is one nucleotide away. Here the CDR3 DNA reads TGTGCCAGCAGTTACAGACGGAGCAGTGAAGCTTTCTTT. It encodes CASSYRRSSEAFF. The V and J genes are TRBV6-2 or TRBV6-3 and TRBJ1-1; D is uncertain. The CDR3 is 13 amino acids. The V gene lost 2 bases and the J gene lost 7 bases, with 11 bases spanning the gap. Germline CDR1 is MNHEY and CDR2 is SVGEGT.

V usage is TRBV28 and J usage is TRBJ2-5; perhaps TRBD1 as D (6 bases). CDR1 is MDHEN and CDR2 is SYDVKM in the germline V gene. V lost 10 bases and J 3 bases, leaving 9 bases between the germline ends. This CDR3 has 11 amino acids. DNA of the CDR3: TGTGCCACCCGACAGGAAGAGACCCAGTACTTC. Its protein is CATRQEETQYF.

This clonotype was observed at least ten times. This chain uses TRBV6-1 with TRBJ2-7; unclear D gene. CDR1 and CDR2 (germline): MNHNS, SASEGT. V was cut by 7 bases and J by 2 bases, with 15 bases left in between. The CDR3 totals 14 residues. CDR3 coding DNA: TGTGCCAGCAATCGAAACATTGTCCCCTACGAGCAGTACTTC. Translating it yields CASNRNIVPYEQYF.

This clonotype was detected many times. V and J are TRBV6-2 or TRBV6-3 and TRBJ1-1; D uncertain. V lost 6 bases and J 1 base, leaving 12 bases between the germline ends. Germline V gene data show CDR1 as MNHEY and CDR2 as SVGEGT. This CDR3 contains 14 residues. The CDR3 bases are TGTGCCAGCAGGGACGGCAGGAGGAACACTGAAGCTTTCTTT. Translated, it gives CASRDGRRNTEAFF.

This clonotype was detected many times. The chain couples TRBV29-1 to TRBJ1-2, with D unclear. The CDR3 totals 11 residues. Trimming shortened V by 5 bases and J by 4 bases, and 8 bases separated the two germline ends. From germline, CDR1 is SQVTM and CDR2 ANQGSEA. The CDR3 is CSVLTVYGYTF. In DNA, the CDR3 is TGCAGCGTTCTGACGGTCTATGGCTACACCTTC.

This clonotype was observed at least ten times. For the CDR3, the DNA is TGTGCCAGCAGTTCGGACAGCTACTACGAGCAGTACTTC. This sequence encodes CASSSDSYYEQYF. The chain uses TRBV28 and TRBJ2-7, with D possibly being TRBD1 (6 bases). CDR3 length: 13 amino acids. The V and J ends lost 4 bases and 3 bases respectively, with 10 bases between them. Germline V gene data show CDR1 as MDHEN and CDR2 as SYDVKM.

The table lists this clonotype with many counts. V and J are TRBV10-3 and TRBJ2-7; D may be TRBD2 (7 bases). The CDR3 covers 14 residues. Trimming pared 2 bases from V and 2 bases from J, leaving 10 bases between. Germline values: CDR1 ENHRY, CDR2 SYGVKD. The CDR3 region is CAISERGAPYEQYF. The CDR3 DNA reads TGTGCCATCAGTGAGCGGGGGGCCCCCTACGAGCAGTACTTC.

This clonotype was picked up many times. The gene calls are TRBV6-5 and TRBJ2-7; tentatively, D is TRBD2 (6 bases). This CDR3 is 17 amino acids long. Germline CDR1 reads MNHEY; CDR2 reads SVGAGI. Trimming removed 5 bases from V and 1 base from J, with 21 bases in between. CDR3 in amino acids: CASSTSAGSIISYEQYF. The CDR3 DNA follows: TGTGCCAGCAGTACTTCCGCGGGGTCAATTATTTCCTACGAGCAGTACTTC.

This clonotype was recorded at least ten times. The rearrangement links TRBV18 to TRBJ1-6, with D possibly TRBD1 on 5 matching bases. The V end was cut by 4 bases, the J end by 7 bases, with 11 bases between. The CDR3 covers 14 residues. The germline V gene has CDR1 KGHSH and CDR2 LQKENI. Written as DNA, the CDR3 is TGTGCCAGCTCACTCCGGGACGAGAATTCACCCCTCCACTTT. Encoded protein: CASSLRDENSPLHF.

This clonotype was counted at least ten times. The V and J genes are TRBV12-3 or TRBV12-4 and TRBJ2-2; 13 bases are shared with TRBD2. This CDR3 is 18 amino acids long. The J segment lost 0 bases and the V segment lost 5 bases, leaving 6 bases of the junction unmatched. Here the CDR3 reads CASSPRTSGGSNTGELFF. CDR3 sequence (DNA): TGTGCCAGCAGTCCGAGGACTAGCGGGGGATCGAACACCGGGGAGCTGTTTTTT.

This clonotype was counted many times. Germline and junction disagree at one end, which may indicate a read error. In nucleotides, the CDR3 is TGTGCCACCAGTGGCGGGACAGGGCATAGCAACCAGCCCCAGCATTTT. Its translation is CATSGGTGHSNQPQHF. The gene calls are TRBV24-1 and TRBJ1-5; 9 nucleotides agree with TRBD1. The CDR3 runs to 16 residues. From germline, CDR1 is KGHDR and CDR2 SFDVKD.

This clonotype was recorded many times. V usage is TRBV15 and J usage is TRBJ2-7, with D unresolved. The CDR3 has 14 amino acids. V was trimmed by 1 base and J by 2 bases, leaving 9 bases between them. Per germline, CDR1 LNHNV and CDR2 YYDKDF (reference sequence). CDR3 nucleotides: TGTGCCACCAGCAGAGGACCTACGACCTACGAGCAGTACTTC. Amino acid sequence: CATSRGPTTYEQYF.

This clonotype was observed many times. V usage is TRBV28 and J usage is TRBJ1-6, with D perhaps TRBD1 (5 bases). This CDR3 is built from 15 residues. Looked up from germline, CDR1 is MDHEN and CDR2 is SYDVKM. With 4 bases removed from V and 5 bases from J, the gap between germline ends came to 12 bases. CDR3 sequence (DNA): TGTGCCAGCAGTTATACGGGAGGGGATAATTCACCCCTCCACTTT. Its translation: CASSYTGGDNSPLHF.

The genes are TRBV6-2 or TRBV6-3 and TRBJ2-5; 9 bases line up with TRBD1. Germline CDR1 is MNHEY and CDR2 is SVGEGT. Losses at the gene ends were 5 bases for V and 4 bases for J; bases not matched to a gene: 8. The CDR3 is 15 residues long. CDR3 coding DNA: TGTGCCAGCAGTCCCGGGACAGGGAATTCAGAGACCCAGTACTTC. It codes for CASSPGTGNSETQYF.

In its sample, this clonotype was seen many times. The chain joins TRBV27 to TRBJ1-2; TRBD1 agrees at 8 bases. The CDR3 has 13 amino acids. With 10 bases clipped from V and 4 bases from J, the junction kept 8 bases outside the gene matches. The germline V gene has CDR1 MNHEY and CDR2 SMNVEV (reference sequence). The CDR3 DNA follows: TGTGCCACCCAGTGGGGGACAGGCTATGGCTACACCTTC. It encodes CATQWGTGYGYTF.

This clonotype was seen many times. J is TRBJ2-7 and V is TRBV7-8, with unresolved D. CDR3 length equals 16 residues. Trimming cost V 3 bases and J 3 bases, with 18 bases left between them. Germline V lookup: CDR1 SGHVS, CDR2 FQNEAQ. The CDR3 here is CASSLTRRLGYYEQYF. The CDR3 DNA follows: TGTGCCAGCAGCTTGACCCGGCGACTCGGATACTACGAGCAGTACTTC.

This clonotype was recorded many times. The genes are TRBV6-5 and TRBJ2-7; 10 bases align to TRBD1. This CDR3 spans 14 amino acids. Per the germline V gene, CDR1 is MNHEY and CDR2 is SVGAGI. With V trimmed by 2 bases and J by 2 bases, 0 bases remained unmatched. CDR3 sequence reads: CASSYGTGAYEQYF. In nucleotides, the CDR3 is TGTGCCAGCAGTTACGGGACAGGGGCCTACGAGCAGTACTTC.

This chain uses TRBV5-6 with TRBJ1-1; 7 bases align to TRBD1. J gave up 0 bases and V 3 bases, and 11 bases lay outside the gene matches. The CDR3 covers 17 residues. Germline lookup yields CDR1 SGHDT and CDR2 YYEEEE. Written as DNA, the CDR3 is TGTGCCAGCAGCTGGAGGGGACAGCTGGTGTTGAACACTGAAGCTTTCTTT. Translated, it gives CASSWRGQLVLNTEAFF.

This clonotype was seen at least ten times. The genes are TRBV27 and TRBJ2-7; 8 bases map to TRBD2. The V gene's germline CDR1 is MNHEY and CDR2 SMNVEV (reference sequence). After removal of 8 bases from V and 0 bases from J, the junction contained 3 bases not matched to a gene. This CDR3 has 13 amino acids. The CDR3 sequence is CASGRGGSYEQYF. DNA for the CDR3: TGTGCCAGCGGCCGGGGGGGCTCCTACGAGCAGTACTTC.

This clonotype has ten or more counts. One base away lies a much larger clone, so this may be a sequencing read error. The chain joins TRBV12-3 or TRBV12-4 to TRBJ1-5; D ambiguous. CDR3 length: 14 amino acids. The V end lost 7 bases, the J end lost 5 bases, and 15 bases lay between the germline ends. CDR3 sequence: CASTSRGIHQPQHF. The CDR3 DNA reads TGTGCCAGCACCTCCCGCGGGATCCATCAGCCCCAGCATTTT.

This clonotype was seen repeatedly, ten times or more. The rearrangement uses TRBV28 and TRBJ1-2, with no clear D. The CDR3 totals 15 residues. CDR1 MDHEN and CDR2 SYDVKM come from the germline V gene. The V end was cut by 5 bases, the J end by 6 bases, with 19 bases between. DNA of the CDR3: TGTGCCAGCAGTCCGAGGACTCCTTCTGGGAATGGCTACACCTTC. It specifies CASSPRTPSGNGYTF.

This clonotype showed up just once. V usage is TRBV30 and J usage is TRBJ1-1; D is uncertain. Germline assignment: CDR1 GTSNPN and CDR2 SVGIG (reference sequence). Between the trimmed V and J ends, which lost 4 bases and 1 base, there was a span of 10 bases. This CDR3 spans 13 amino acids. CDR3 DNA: TGTGCCTGGATTGTGATCGGGAACACTGAAGCTTTCTTT. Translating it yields CAWIVIGNTEAFF.

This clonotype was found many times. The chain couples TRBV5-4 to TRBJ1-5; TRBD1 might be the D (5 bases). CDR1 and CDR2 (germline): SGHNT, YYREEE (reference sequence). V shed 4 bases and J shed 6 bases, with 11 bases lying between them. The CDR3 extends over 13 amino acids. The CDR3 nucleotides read TGTGCCAGCAGCCCGGGGGGGGGTCAGCCCCAGCATTTT. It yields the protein CASSPGGGQPQHF.

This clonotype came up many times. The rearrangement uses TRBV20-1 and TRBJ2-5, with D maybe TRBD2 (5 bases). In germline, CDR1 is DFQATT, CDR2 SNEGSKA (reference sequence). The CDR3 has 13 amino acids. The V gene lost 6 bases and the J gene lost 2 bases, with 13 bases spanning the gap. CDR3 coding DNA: TGCAGTGCCCCTGTTGGCGGGCAAGAGACCCAGTACTTC. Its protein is CSAPVGGQETQYF.

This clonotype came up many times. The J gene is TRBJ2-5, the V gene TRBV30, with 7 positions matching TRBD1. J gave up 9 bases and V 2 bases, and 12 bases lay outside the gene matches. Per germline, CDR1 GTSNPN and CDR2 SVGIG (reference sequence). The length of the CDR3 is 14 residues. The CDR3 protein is CAWSPLLRQGAQYF. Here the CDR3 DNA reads TGTGCCTGGAGTCCGCTACTTCGGCAGGGGGCCCAGTACTTC.

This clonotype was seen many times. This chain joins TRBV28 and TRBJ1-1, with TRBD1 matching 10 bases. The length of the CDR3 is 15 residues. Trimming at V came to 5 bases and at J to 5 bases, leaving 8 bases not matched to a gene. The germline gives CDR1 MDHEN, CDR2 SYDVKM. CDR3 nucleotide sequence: TGTGCCAGCAGTATCGCCGGGACAGGGGAGACTGAAGCTTTCTTT. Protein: CASSIAGTGETEAFF.

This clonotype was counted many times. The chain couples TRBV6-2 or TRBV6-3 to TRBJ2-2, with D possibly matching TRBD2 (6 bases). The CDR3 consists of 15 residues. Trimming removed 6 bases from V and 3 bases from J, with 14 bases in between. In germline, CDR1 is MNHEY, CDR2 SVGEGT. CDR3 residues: CASSPRTGDTGELFF. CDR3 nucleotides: TGTGCCAGCAGCCCCCGGACGGGAGACACCGGGGAGCTGTTTTTT.

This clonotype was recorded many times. The CDR3 DNA reads TGTGCCAGCCGTCCGTTGGGGGTTCGTGGCTACACCTTC. Its protein is CASRPLGVRGYTF. V gene TRBV11-2 combines with J gene TRBJ1-2; TRBD1 is a possible D gene (5 bases). This CDR3 region has 13 residues. V gave up 8 bases and J gave up 7 bases, with 17 bases separating them. CDR1 and CDR2 from the germline V gene are SGHAT and FQNNGV.

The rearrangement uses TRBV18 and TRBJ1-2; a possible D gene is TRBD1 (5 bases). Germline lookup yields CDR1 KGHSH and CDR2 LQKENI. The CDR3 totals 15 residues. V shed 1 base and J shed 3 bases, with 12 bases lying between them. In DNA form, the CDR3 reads TGTGCCAGCTCACCACTCCCCGGGGGTGACTATGGCTACACCTTC. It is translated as CASSPLPGGDYGYTF. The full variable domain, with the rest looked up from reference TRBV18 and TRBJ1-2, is NAGVMQNPRHLVRRRGQEARLRCSPMKGHSHVYWYRQLPEEGLKFMVYLQKENIIDESGMPKERFSAEFPKEGPSILRIQQVVRGDSAAYFCASSPLPGGDYGYTFGSGTRLTVV.

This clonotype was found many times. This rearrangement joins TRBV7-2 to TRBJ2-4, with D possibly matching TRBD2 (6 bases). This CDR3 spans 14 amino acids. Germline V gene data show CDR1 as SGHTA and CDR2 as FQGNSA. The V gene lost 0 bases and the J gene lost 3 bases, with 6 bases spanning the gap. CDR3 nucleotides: TGTGCCAGCAGCTTAGCGCGGGACAAAAACATTCAGTACTTC. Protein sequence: CASSLARDKNIQYF.